This T cell receptor (beta chain) was obtained from a study of CD8 T cells in Susac syndrome. Reverse transcription used about 0.45 to 1 ug RNA and random hexamers. The CDR3 of TCR beta was amplified by immunoSEQ multiplex PCR across 54 Vbeta and 13 Jbeta. Via MiXCR, TCRdb re-called the immunoSEQ multiplex PCR reads, giving one row per CDR3 protein. Among approximately 140,000 distinct CDR3 sequences listed, about 95% were seen once. The sequence came from a human donor with multiple sclerosis. Sequencing was done on a sample of CD4+ T cells from PBMCs.

The CDR3 nucleotides read TGCAGCGTTGCGGGGACATGGAAAGCTTTCTTT. It is translated as CSVAGTWKAFF. This rearrangement joins TRBV29-1 to TRBJ1-1; TRBD1 might be the D (6 bases). Trimming cost V 4 bases and J 9 bases, with 12 bases left between them. There are 11 residues in the CDR3. The germline gives CDR1 SQVTM, CDR2 ANQGSEA.